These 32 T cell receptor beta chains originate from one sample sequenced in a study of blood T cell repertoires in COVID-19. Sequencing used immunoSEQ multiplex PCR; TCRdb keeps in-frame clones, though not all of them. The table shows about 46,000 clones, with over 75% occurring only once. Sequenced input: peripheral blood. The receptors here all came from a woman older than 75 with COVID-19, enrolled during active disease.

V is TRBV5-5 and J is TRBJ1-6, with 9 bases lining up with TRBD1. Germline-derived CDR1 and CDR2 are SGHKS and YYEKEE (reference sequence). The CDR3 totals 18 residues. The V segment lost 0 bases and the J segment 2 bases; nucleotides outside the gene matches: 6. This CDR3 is CASSLVPGTGTYNSPLHF. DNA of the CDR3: TGTGCCAGCAGCTTGGTCCCCGGGACAGGGACCTATAATTCACCCCTCCACTTT.

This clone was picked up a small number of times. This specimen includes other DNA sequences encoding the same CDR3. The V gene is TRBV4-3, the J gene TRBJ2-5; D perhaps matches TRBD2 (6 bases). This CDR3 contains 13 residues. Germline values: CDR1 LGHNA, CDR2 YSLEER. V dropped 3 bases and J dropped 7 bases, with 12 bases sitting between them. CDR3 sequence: CASSQSGSGTQYF. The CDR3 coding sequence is TGCGCCAGCAGCCAGAGTGGTAGCGGGACCCAGTACTTC.

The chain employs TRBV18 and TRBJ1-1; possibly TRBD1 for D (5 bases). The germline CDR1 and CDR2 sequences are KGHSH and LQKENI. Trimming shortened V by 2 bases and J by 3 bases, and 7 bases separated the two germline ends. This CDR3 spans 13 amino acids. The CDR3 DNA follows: TGTGCCAGCTCACCAGGGGCGTACACTGAAGCTTTCTTT. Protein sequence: CASSPGAYTEAFF.

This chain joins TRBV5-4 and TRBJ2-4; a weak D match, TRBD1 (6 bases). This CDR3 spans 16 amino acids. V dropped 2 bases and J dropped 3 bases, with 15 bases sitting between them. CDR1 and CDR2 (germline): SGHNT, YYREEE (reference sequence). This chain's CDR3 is CASSLGRGAGKNIQYF. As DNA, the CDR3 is TGTGCCAGCAGCTTAGGCAGGGGCGCGGGCAAAAACATTCAGTACTTC. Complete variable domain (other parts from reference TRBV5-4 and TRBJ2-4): ETGVTQSPTHLIKTRGQQVTLRCSSQSGHNTVSWYQQALGQGPQFIFQYYREEENGRGNFPPRFSGLQFPNYSSELNVNALELDDSALYLCASSLGRGAGKNIQYFGAGTRLSVL.

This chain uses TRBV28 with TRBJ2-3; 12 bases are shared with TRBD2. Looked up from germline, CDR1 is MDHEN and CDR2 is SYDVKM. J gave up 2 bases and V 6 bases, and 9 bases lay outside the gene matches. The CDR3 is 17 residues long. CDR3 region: CASRPKTSGSFTDTQYF. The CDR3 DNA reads TGTGCCAGCAGGCCCAAGACTAGCGGGAGCTTCACAGATACGCAGTATTTT.

The CDR3 DNA reads TGTGCCCAGCGGGGTGGGACAAGTGGGCCCTGTCGAAGGGGACGTGTCCAGAACACTGAAGCTTTCTTT. Its protein product is CAQRGGTSGPCRRGRVQNTEAFF. The rearrangement uses TRBV21-1 and TRBJ1-1. TRBV21-1 is labeled a pseudogene. The CDR3 runs 23 residues.

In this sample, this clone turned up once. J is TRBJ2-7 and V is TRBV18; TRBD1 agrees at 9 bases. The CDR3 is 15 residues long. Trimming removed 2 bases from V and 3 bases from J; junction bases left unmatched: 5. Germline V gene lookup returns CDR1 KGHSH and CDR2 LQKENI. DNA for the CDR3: TGTGCCAGCTCACCATCGGGACAGGGTTACTACGAGCAGTACTTC. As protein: CASSPSGQGYYEQYF.

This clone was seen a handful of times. As DNA, the CDR3 is TGTGCCAGCAGTTACCGACAGGGTTGGGATTTATCCTACGAGCAGTACTTC. Translated: CASSYRQGWDLSYEQYF. This chain links TRBV6-2 or TRBV6-3 with TRBJ2-7; 7 bases line up with TRBD1. This CDR3 region has 17 residues. V was clipped by 2 bases and J by 1 base; unmatched bases: 11. CDR1 and CDR2 from the germline V gene are MNHEY and SVGEGT.

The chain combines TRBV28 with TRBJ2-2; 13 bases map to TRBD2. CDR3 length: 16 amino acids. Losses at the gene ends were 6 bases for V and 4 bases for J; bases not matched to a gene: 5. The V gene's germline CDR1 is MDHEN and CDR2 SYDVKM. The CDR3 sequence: CASRTTSGRGTGELFF. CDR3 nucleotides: TGTGCCAGCAGAACCACTAGCGGGAGGGGCACCGGGGAGCTGTTTTTT. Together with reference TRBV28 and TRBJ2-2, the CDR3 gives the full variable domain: DVKVTQSSRYLVKRTGEKVFLECVQDMDHENMFWYRQDPGLGLRLIYFSYDVKMKEKGDIPEGYSVSREKKERFSLILESASTNQTSMYLCASRTTSGRGTGELFFGEGSRLTVL.

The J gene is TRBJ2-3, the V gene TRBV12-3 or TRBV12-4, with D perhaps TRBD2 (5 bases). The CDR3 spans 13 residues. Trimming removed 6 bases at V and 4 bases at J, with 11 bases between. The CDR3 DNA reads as TGTGCCAGCAGATACGACGGGGCAGATACGCAGTATTTT. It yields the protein CASRYDGADTQYF.

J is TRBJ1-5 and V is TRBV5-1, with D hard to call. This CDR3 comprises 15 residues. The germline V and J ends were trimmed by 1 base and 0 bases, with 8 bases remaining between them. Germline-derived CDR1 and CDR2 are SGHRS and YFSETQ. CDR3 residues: CASSLYGSSNQPQHF. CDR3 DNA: TGCGCCAGCAGCTTGTACGGGTCTAGCAATCAGCCCCAGCATTTT. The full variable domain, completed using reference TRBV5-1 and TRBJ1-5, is KAGVTQTPRYLIKTRGQQVTLSCSPISGHRSVSWYQQTPGQGLQFLFEYFSETQRNKGNFPGRFSGRQFSNSRSEMNVSTLELGDSALYLCASSLYGSSNQPQHFGDGTRLSIL.

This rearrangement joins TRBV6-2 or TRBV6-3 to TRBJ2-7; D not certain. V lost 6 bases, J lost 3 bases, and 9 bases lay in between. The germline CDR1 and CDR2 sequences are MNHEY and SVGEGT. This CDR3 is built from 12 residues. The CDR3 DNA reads TGTGCCAGCAGCCCTTTCGGCTACGAGCAGTACTTC. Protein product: CASSPFGYEQYF.

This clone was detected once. This chain's CDR3 is CASSLGGQGAHEQYF. The CDR3 DNA is TGTGCCAGCAGCTTAGGGGGACAGGGAGCCCACGAGCAGTACTTC. This sequence joins TRBV7-3 and TRBJ2-7; 9 nucleotides agree with TRBD1. This CDR3 spans 15 amino acids. Germline-derived CDR1 and CDR2 are SGHTA and FQGTGA. V trimming: 2 bases; J trimming: 5 bases; junction bases outside the gene matches: 7.

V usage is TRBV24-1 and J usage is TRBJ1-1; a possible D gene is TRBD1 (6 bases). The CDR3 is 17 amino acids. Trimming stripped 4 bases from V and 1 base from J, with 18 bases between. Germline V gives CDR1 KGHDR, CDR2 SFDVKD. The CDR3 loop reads CATSDLTIKQGNTEAFF. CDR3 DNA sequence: TGTGCCACCAGTGACCTGACCATCAAACAGGGGAACACTGAAGCTTTCTTT.

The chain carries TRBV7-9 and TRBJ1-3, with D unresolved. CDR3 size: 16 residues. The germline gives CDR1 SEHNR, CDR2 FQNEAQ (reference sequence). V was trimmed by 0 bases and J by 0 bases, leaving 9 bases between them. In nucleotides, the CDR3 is TGTGCCAGCAGCTTAGCGCTGGCGGCCTCTGGAAACACCATATATTTT. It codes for CASSLALAASGNTIYF.

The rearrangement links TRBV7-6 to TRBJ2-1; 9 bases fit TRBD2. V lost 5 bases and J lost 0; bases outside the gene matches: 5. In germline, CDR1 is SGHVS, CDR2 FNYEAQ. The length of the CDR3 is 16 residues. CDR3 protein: CASSLRTSDSYNEQFF. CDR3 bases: TGTGCCAGCAGCCTCAGGACTAGCGACTCCTACAATGAGCAGTTCTTC. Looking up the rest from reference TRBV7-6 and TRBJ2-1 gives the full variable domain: GAGVSQSPRYKVTKRGQDVALRCDPISGHVSLYWYRQALGQGPEFLTYFNYEAQQDKSGLPNDRFSAERPEGSISTLTIQRTEQRDSAMYRCASSLRTSDSYNEQFFGPGTRLTVL.

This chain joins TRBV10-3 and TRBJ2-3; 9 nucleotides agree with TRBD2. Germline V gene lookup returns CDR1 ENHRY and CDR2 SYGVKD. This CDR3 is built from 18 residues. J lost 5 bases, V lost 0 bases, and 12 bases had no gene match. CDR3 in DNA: TGTGCCATCAGTGAGTCGGGTCTTATAGCGGGAGATCGAGATACGCAGTATTTT. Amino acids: CAISESGLIAGDRDTQYF.

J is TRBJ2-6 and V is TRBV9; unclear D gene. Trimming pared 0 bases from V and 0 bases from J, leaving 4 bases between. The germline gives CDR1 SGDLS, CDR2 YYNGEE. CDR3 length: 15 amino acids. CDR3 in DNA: TGTGCCAGCAGCGTAGGAGTCTCTGGGGCCAACGTCCTGACTTTC. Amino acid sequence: CASSVGVSGANVLTF.

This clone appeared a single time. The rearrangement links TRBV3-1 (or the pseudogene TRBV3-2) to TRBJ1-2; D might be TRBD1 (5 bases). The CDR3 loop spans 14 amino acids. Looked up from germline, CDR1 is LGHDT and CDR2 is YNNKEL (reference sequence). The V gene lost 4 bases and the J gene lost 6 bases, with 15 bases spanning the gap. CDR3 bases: TGTGCCAGCAGCCCGGCGGGGGATCGTAATGGCTACACCTTC. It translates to CASSPAGDRNGYTF.

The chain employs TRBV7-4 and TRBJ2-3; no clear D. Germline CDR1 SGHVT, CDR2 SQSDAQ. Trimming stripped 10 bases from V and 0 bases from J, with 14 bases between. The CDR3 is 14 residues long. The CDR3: CANADGSSTDTQYF. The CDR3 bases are TGTGCCAACGCAGACGGGTCTAGCACAGATACGCAGTATTTT.

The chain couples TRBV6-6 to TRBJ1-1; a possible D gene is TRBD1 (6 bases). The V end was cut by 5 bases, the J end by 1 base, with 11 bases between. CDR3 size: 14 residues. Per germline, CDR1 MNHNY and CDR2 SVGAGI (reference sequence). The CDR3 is CASSPRTENTEAFF. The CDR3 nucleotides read TGTGCCAGCAGTCCTCGGACAGAGAACACTGAAGCTTTCTTT.

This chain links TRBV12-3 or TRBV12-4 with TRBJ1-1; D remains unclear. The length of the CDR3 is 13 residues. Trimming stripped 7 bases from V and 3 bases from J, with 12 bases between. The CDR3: CASTVDRDTEAFF. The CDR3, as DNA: TGTGCCAGCACCGTCGATAGAGACACTGAAGCTTTCTTT.

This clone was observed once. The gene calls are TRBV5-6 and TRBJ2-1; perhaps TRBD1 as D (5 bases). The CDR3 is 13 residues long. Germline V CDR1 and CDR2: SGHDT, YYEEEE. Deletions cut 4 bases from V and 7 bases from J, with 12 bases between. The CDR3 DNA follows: TGTGCCAGCAGCCCAAGACCAGGGAATGAGCAGTTCTTC. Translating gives CASSPRPGNEQFF.

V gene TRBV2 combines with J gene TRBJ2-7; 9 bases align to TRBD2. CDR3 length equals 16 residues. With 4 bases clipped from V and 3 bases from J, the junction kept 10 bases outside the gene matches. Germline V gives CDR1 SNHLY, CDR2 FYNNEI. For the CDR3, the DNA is TGTGCCAGCAGTGGATCCGGGACTAGCCCCCGCTACGAGCAGTACTTC. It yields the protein CASSGSGTSPRYEQYF. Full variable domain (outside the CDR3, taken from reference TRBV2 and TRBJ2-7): EPEVTQTPSHQVTQMGQEVILRCVPISNHLYFYWYRQILGQKVEFLVSFYNNEISEKSEIFDDQFSVERPDGSNFTLKIRSTKLEDSAMYFCASSGSGTSPRYEQYFGPGTRLTVT.

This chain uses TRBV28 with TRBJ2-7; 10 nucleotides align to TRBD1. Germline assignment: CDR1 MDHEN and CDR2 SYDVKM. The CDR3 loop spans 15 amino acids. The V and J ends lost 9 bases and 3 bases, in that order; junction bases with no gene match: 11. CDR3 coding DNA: TGTGCCAGTATGACAGGGGGCGCAGAGAACTACGAGCAGTACTTC. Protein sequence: CASMTGGAENYEQYF.

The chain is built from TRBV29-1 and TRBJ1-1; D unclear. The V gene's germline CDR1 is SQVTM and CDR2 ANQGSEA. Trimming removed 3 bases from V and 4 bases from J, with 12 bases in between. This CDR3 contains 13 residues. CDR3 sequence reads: CSVDTPPGTEAFF. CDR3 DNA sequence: TGCAGCGTTGATACCCCGCCGGGCACTGAAGCTTTCTTT.

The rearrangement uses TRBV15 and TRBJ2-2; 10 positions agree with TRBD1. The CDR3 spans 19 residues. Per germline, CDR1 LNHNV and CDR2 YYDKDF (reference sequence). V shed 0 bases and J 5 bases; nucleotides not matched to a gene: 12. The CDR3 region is CATSRELGQGPRGTGELFF. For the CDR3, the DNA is TGTGCCACCAGCAGAGAGTTGGGACAGGGGCCCCGAGGTACCGGGGAGCTGTTTTTT. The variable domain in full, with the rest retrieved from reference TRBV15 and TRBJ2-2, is DAMVIQNPRYQVTQFGKPVTLSCSQTLNHNVMYWYQQKSSQAPKLLFHYYDKDFNNEADTPDNFQSRRPNTSFCFLDIRSPGLGDTAMYLCATSRELGQGPRGTGELFFGEGSRLTVL.

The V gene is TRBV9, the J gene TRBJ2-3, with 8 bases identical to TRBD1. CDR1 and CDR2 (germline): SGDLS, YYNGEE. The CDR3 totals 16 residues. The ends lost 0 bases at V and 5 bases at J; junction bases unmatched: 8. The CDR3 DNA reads TGTGCCAGCAGCGTAGCCCGGACAGGGCGGGGAGATACGCAGTATTTT. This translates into CASSVARTGRGDTQYF.

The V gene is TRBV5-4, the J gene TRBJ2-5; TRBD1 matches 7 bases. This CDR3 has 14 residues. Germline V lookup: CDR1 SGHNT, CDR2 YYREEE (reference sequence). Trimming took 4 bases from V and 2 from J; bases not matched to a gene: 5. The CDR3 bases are TGTGCCAGCAGCCCCCGGACAGGTCAAGAGACCCAGTACTTC. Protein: CASSPRTGQETQYF.

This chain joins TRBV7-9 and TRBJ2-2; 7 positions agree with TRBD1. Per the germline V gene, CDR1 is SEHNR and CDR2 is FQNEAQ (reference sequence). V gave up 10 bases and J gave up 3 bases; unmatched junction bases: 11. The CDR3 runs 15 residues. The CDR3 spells CAITNPDRDTGELFF. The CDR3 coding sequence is TGTGCCATCACCAACCCAGACAGGGACACCGGGGAGCTGTTTTTT.

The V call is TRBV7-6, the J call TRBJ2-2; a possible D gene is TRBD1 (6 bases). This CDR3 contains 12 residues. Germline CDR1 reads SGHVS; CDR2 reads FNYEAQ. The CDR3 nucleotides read TGTGCGGGGGTCAGGGGAACCGGGGAGCTGTTTTTT. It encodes CAGVRGTGELFF.

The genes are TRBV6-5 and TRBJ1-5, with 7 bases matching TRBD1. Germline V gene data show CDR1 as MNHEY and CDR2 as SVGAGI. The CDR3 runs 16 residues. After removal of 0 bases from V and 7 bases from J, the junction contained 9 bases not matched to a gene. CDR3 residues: CASSYSGAAGGQPQHF. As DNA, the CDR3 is TGTGCCAGCAGTTACTCTGGGGCGGCAGGGGGACAGCCCCAGCATTTT.